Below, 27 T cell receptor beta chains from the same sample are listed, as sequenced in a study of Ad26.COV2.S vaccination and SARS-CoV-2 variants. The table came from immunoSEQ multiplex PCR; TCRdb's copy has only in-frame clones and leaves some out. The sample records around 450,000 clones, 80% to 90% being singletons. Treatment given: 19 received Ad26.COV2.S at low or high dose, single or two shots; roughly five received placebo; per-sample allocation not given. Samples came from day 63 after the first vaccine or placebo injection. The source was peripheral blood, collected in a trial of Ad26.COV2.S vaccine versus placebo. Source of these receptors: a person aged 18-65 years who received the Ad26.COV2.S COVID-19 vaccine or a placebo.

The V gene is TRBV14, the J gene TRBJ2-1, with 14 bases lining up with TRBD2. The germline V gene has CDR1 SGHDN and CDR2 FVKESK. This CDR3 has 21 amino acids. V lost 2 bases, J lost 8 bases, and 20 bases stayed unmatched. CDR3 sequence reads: CASSQRTSGLAGDMGSDEQFF. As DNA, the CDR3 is TGTGCCAGCAGCCAAAGAACCTCGGGACTAGCGGGAGATATGGGTTCTGATGAGCAGTTCTTC.

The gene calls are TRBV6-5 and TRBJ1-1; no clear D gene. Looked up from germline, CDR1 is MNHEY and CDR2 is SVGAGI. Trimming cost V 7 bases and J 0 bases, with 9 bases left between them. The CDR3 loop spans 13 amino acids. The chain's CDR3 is CASTPQLNTEAFF. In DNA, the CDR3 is TGTGCCAGCACCCCCCAGTTGAACACTGAAGCTTTCTTT.

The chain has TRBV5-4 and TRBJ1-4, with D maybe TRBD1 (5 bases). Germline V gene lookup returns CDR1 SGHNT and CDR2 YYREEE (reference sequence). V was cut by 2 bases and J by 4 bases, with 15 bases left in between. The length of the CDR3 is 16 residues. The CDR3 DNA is TGTGCCAGCAGCTTAAAGGGACTCTTAGGTAATGAAAAACTGTTTTTT. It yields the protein CASSLKGLLGNEKLFF.

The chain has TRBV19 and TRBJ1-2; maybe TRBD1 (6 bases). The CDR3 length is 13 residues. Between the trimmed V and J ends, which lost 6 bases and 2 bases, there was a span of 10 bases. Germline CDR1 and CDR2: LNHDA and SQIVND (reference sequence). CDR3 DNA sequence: TGTGCCAGTAGCAGGACAGAAAACTATGGCTACACCTTC. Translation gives CASSRTENYGYTF. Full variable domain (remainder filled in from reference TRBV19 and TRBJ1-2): DGGITQSPKYLFRKEGQNVTLSCEQNLNHDAMYWYRQDPGQGLRLIYYSQIVNDFQKGDIAEGYSVSREKKESFPLTVTSAQKNPTAFYLCASSRTENYGYTFGSGTRLTVV.

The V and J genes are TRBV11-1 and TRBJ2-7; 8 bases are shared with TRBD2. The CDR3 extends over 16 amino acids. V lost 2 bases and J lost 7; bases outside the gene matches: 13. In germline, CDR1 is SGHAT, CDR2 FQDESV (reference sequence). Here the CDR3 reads CASSLIGRREAQEQYF. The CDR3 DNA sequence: TGTGCCAGCAGCTTAATCGGTCGGCGGGAGGCCCAGGAGCAGTACTTC.

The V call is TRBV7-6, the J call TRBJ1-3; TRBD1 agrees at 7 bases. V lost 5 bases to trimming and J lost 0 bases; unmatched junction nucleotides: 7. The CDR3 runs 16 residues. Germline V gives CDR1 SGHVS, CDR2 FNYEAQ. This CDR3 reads CASSLGTVTSGNTIYF. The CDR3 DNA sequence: TGTGCCAGCAGCCTTGGGACAGTCACCTCTGGAAACACCATATATTTT.

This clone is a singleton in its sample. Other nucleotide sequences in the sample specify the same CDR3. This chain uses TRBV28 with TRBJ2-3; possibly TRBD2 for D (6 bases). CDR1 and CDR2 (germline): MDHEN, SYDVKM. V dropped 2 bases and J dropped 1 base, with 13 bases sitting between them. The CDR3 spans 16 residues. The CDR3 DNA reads TGTGCCAGCAGTTTAGGGGGGAGGCTTGGCACAGATACGCAGTATTTT. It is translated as CASSLGGRLGTDTQYF.

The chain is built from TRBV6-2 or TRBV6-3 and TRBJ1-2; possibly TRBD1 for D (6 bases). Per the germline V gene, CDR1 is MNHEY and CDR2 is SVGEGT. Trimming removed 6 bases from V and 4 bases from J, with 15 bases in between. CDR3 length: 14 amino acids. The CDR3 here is CASSLAGGGYGYTF. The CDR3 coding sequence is TGTGCCAGCAGCCTAGCCGGGGGCGGCTATGGCTACACCTTC.

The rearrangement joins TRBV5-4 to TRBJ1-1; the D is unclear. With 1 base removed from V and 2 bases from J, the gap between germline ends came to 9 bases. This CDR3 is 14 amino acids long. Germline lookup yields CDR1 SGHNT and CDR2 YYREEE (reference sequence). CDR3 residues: CASSLPLKNTEAFF. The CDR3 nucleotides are TGTGCCAGCAGCTTGCCCCTTAAAAACACTGAAGCTTTCTTT.

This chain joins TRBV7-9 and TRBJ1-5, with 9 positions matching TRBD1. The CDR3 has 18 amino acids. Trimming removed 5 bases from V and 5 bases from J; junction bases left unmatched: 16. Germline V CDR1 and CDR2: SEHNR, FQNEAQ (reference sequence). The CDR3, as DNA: TGTGCCAGCAGCGGGGGTAGGTGGGACAGGGACTCATATCAGCCCCAGCATTTT. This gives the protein CASSGGRWDRDSYQPQHF.

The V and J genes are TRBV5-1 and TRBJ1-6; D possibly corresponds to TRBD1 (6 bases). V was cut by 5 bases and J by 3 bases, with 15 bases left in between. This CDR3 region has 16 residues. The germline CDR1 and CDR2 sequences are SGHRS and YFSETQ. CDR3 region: CASRRKGEDYNSPLHF. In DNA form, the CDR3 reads TGCGCCAGCAGGAGAAAGGGGGAGGACTATAATTCACCCCTCCACTTT.

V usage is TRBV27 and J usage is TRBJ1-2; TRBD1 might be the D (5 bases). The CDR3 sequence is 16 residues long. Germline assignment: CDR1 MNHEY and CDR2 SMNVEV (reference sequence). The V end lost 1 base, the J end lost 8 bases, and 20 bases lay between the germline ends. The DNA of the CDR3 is TGTGCCAGCAGTTTATTGGAGACAGCCTCCTTGGAGGGCTACACCTTC. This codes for CASSLLETASLEGYTF.

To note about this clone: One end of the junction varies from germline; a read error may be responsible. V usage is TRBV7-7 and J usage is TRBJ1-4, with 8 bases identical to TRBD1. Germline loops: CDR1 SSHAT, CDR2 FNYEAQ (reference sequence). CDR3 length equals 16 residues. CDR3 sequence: CASSQGAGGTNEKLFF. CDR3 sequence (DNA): TGTGCTAGCAGCCAGGGGGCGGGAGGCACTAATGAAAAACTGTTTTTT.

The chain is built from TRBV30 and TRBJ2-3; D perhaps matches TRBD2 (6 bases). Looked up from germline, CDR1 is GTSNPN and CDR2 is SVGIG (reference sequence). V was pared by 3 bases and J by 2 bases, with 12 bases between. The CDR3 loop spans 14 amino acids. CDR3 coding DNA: TGTGCCTGGAGGTTAGCGGAGTTCACAGATACGCAGTATTTT. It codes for CAWRLAEFTDTQYF.

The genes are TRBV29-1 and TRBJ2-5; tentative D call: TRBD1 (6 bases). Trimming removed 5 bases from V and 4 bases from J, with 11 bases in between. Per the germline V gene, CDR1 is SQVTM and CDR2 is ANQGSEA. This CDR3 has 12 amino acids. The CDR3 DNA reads TGCAGCGTTACGACAGGTTTAGAGACCCAGTACTTC. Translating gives CSVTTGLETQYF.

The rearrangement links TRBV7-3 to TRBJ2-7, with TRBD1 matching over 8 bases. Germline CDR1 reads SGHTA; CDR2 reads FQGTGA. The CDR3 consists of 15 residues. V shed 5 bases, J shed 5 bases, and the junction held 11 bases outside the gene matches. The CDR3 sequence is CASSKSRTGLHEQYF. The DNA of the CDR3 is TGTGCCAGCAGCAAGTCCCGGACAGGGTTGCACGAGCAGTACTTC.

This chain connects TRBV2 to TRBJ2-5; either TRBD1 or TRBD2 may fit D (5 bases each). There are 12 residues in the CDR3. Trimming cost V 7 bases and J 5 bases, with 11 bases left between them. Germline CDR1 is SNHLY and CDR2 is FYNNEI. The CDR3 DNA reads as TGTGCCAGCAATGGGGACGGGGAGACCCAGTACTTC. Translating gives CASNGDGETQYF. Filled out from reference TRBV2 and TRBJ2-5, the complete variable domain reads EPEVTQTPSHQVTQMGQEVILRCVPISNHLYFYWYRQILGQKVEFLVSFYNNEISEKSEIFDDQFSVERPDGSNFTLKIRSTKLEDSAMYFCASNGDGETQYFGPGTRLLVL.

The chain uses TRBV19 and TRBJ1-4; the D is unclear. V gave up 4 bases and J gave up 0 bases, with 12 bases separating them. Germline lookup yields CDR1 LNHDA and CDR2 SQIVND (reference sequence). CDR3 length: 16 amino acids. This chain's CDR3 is CASSRNWAATNEKLFF. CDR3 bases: TGTGCCAGTAGTAGAAACTGGGCAGCAACTAATGAAAAACTGTTTTTT.

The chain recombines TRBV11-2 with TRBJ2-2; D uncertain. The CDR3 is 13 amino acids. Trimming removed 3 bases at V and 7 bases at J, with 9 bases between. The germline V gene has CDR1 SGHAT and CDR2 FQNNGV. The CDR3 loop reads CASSLFGGGELFF. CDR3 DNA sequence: TGTGCCAGCAGCTTGTTCGGCGGCGGGGAGCTGTTTTTT.

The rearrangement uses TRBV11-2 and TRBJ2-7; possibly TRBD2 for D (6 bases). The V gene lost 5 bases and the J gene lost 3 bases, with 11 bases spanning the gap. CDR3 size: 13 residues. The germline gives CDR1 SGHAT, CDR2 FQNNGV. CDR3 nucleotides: TGTGCCAGCAGCCGCGGGGACTTCTACGAGCAGTACTTC. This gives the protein CASSRGDFYEQYF. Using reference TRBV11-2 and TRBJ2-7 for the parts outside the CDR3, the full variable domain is EAGVAQSPRYKIIEKRQSVAFWCNPISGHATLYWYQQILGQGPKLLIQFQNNGVVDDSQLPKDRFSAERLKGVDSTLKIQPAKLEDSAVYLCASSRGDFYEQYFGPGTRLTVT.

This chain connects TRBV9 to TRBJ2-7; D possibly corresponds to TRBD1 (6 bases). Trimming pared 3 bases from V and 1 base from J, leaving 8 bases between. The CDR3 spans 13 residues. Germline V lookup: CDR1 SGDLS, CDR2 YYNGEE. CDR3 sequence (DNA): TGTGCCAGCAGCGAGGGGGATTCCTACGAGCAGTACTTC. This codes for CASSEGDSYEQYF.

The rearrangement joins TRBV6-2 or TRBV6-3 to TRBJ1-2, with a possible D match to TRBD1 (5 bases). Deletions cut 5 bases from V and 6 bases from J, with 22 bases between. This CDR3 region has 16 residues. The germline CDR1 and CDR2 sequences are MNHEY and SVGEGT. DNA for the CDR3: TGTGCCAGCAGTGCTACCCCGGGACGTGGAGGGGATGGCTACACCTTC. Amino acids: CASSATPGRGGDGYTF.

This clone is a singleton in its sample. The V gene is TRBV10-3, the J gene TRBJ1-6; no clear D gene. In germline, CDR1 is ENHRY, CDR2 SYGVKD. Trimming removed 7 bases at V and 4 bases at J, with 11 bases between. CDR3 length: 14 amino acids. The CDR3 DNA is TGTGCCATCACCGACCCGGGATATAATTCACCCCTCCACTTT. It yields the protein CAITDPGYNSPLHF.

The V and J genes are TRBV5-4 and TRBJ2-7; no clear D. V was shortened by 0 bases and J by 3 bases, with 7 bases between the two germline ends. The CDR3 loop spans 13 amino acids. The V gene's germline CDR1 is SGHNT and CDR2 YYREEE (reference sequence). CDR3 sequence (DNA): TGTGCCAGCAGCTTGGGACGGAACTACGAGCAGTACTTC. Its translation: CASSLGRNYEQYF.

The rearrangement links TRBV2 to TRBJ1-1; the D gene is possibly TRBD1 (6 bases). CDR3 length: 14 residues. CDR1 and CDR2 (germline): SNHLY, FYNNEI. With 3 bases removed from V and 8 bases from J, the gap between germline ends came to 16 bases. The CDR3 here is CASSERGGELEAFF. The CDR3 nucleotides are TGTGCCAGCAGTGAGAGGGGGGGAGAGCTGGAAGCTTTCTTT. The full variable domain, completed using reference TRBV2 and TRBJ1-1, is EPEVTQTPSHQVTQMGQEVILRCVPISNHLYFYWYRQILGQKVEFLVSFYNNEISEKSEIFDDQFSVERPDGSNFTLKIRSTKLEDSAMYFCASSERGGELEAFFGQGTRLTVV.

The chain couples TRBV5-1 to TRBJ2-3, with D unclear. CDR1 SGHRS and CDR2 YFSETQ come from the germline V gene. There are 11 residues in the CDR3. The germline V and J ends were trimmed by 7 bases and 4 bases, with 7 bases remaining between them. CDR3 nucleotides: TGCGCCAGCTCGACCGCAGATACGCAGTATTTT. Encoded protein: CASSTADTQYF.

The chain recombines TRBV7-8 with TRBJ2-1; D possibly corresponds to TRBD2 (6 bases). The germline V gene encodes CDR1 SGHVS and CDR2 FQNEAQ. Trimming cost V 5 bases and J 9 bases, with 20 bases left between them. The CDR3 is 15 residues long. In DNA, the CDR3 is TGTGCCAGCAGCCCAAAGTGGGGGGATGCAGGTGAGCAGTTCTTC. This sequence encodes CASSPKWGDAGEQFF.